Listed here are 23 T cell receptor beta chains from one sample, sequenced in a study of blood T cell repertoires in COVID-19. Method: immunoSEQ multiplex PCR; TCRdb's copy keeps in-frame clones and lacks some. The sample lists under 200,000 clones; 70% to 90% were seen once. The sequenced sample consisted of peripheral blood. The receptor set was obtained from a woman of 80 years or more in a cohort sampled during active or convalescent COVID-19.

The rearrangement joins TRBV19 to TRBJ2-2; D might be TRBD1 (6 bases). Germline loops: CDR1 LNHDA, CDR2 SQIVND (reference sequence). The V gene lost 6 bases and the J gene lost 3 bases, with 14 bases spanning the gap. The CDR3 loop spans 15 amino acids. DNA of the CDR3: TGTGCCAGTAGCCCTGTCGGACAGTACACCGGGGAGCTGTTTTTT. Translation gives CASSPVGQYTGELFF.

This clone was detected a few times. J is TRBJ2-1 and V is TRBV9; possible D gene TRBD2, 6 bases. Germline CDR1 is SGDLS and CDR2 is YYNGEE. V dropped 0 bases and J dropped 5 bases, with 9 bases sitting between them. The CDR3 is made up of 14 amino acids. DNA for the CDR3: TGTGCCAGCAGCGTAGCGGGAGATGACAATGAGCAGTTCTTC. Protein sequence: CASSVAGDDNEQFF. The variable domain in full, with the rest retrieved from reference TRBV9 and TRBJ2-1, is DSGVTQTPKHLITATGQRVTLRCSPRSGDLSVYWYQQSLDQGLQFLIQYYNGEERAKGNILERFSAQQFPDLHSELNLSSLELGDSALYFCASSVAGDDNEQFFGPGTRLTVL.

The J gene is TRBJ2-7, the V gene TRBV15; no definite D call. Trimming took 1 base from V and 4 from J, leaving 17 bases between them. Germline V gene sequence: CDR1 LNHNV, CDR2 YYDKDF (reference sequence). The CDR3 totals 16 residues. The DNA for the CDR3 is TGTGCCACCAGCAGAGGAAGGCCAACTACCGAATACGAGCAGTACGTC. This translates into CATSRGRPTTEYEQYV.

The rearrangement links TRBV10-3 to TRBJ1-5; the D is unclear. Germline values: CDR1 ENHRY, CDR2 SYGVKD. With 2 bases removed from V and 1 base from J, the gap between germline ends came to 18 bases. The length of the CDR3 is 18 residues. The CDR3 bases are TGTGCCATCAGTGAGGCGGGGTGGTGGCAGGAAAGCAATCAGCCCCAGCATTTT. Amino acid sequence: CAISEAGWWQESNQPQHF.

This clone has just one count. The rearrangement links TRBV24-1 to TRBJ2-1; TRBD1 might be the D (6 bases). This CDR3 contains 17 residues. In germline, CDR1 is KGHDR, CDR2 SFDVKD. Trimming cost V 3 bases and J 2 bases, with 16 bases left between them. In DNA form, the CDR3 reads TGTGCCACCAGTGATCCCGGGACACGAGTTACCTACAATGAGCAGTTCTTC. Its protein is CATSDPGTRVTYNEQFF.

The V call is TRBV7-2, the J call TRBJ1-4; D gene ambiguous. The CDR3 is 14 amino acids. Germline V gene data show CDR1 as SGHTA and CDR2 as FQGNSA. V lost 2 bases and J lost 0, with 4 bases in between. The CDR3 spells CASSLSATNEKLFF. In DNA form, the CDR3 reads TGTGCCAGCAGCTTATCCGCAACTAATGAAAAACTGTTTTTT. The whole variable domain, remainder taken from reference TRBV7-2 and TRBJ1-4, is GAGVSQSPSNKVTEKGKDVELRCDPISGHTALYWYRQSLGQGLEFLIYFQGNSAPDKSGLPSDRFSAERTGGSVSTLTIQRTQQEDSAVYLCASSLSATNEKLFFGSGTQLSVL.

V is TRBV7-2 and J is TRBJ2-5; 14 nucleotides line up with TRBD2. The ends lost 1 base at V and 3 bases at J; junction bases unmatched: 4. The CDR3 runs 17 residues. Germline V gives CDR1 SGHTA, CDR2 FQGNSA. The CDR3 reads CASSLVGTSGGEETQYF. Written as DNA, the CDR3 is TGTGCCAGCAGCTTAGTTGGGACTAGCGGGGGTGAAGAGACCCAGTACTTC.

This clone was recorded a few times. This chain uses TRBV19 with TRBJ1-3, with a possible D match to TRBD1 (6 bases). Germline V gives CDR1 LNHDA, CDR2 SQIVND (reference sequence). With 7 bases removed from V and 0 bases from J, the gap between germline ends came to 10 bases. This CDR3 has 14 amino acids. CDR3 residues: CASTRGGSGNTIYF. CDR3 in DNA: TGTGCCAGTACCCGAGGGGGCTCTGGAAACACCATATATTTT.

V gene TRBV11-3 combines with J gene TRBJ1-1; no clear D gene. Germline loops: CDR1 SGHNT, CDR2 YENEEA. There are 14 residues in the CDR3. Trimming cost V 3 bases and J 1 base, with 9 bases left between them. CDR3: CASSFRTENTEAFF. In DNA form, the CDR3 reads TGTGCCAGCAGCTTTCGAACAGAGAACACTGAAGCTTTCTTT.

V gene TRBV5-1 combines with J gene TRBJ2-2, with 10 bases matching TRBD1. The CDR3 is 16 amino acids. Trimming took 4 bases from V and 0 from J; bases not matched to a gene: 3. In germline, CDR1 is SGHRS, CDR2 YFSETQ. CDR3 sequence (DNA): TGCGCCAGCAGCACCGGACAGGGGGCGAACACCGGGGAGCTGTTTTTT. This gives the protein CASSTGQGANTGELFF. The full variable domain, completed using reference TRBV5-1 and TRBJ2-2, is KAGVTQTPRYLIKTRGQQVTLSCSPISGHRSVSWYQQTPGQGLQFLFEYFSETQRNKGNFPGRFSGRQFSNSRSEMNVSTLELGDSALYLCASSTGQGANTGELFFGEGSRLTVL.

J is TRBJ2-7 and V is TRBV5-3; 7 bases fit TRBD1. TRBV5-3 is an open reading frame whose function is uncertain. The CDR3 is 14 amino acids. The V and J ends lost 1 base and 5 bases, in that order; junction bases with no gene match: 6. The CDR3 bases are TGTGCCAGAAGCTTGTCCCGACAGGGCCACGAGCAGTACGTC. Translating gives CARSLSRQGHEQYV.

The chain uses TRBV5-1 and TRBJ2-2; D remains ambiguous. Per the germline V gene, CDR1 is SGHRS and CDR2 is YFSETQ. Trimming left V 0 bases short and J 0 bases short, with 9 bases between. The CDR3 has 16 amino acids. The CDR3 DNA reads TGCGCCAGCAGCTTGGTGTCCGGAGCGAACACCGGGGAGCTGTTTTTT. Amino acids: CASSLVSGANTGELFF. The full variable domain, rest sourced from reference TRBV5-1 and TRBJ2-2, is KAGVTQTPRYLIKTRGQQVTLSCSPISGHRSVSWYQQTPGQGLQFLFEYFSETQRNKGNFPGRFSGRQFSNSRSEMNVSTLELGDSALYLCASSLVSGANTGELFFGEGSRLTVL.

The chain links TRBV9 to TRBJ1-6, with a possible D match to TRBD1 (5 bases). CDR3 length: 16 amino acids. V lost 3 bases and J 8 bases, leaving 18 bases between the germline ends. Germline V lookup: CDR1 SGDLS, CDR2 YYNGEE. The CDR3 reads CASSDRDFNAYSPLHF. The CDR3 nucleotides are TGTGCCAGCAGCGACCGGGACTTTAATGCTTATTCACCCCTCCACTTT. Filled out from reference TRBV9 and TRBJ1-6, the complete variable domain reads DSGVTQTPKHLITATGQRVTLRCSPRSGDLSVYWYQQSLDQGLQFLIQYYNGEERAKGNILERFSAQQFPDLHSELNLSSLELGDSALYFCASSDRDFNAYSPLHFGNGTRLTVT.

This sequence joins TRBV19 and TRBJ1-6, with D possibly matching TRBD1 (6 bases). V lost 5 bases to trimming and J lost 2 bases, with 10 bases between them. There are 15 residues in the CDR3. The germline CDR1 and CDR2 sequences are LNHDA and SQIVND (reference sequence). This chain's CDR3 is CASSPRTAYNSPLHF. The CDR3 nucleotides read TGTGCCAGTAGTCCCCGGACAGCCTATAATTCACCCCTCCACTTT. The whole variable domain, remainder taken from reference TRBV19 and TRBJ1-6, is DGGITQSPKYLFRKEGQNVTLSCEQNLNHDAMYWYRQDPGQGLRLIYYSQIVNDFQKGDIAEGYSVSREKKESFPLTVTSAQKNPTAFYLCASSPRTAYNSPLHFGNGTRLTVT.

There are a few counts of this clone. The chain employs TRBV11-2 and TRBJ1-5; 7 positions match TRBD1. The CDR3 contains 16 residues. Germline CDR1 SGHAT, CDR2 FQNNGV. The trim removed 5 bases at V and 1 base at J, leaving 8 bases unmatched. CDR3 region: CASSPFEGASNQPQHF. The CDR3 region has the DNA TGTGCCAGCAGCCCTTTTGAGGGGGCCAGCAATCAGCCCCAGCATTTT. The variable domain in full, with the rest retrieved from reference TRBV11-2 and TRBJ1-5, is EAGVAQSPRYKIIEKRQSVAFWCNPISGHATLYWYQQILGQGPKLLIQFQNNGVVDDSQLPKDRFSAERLKGVDSTLKIQPAKLEDSAVYLCASSPFEGASNQPQHFGDGTRLSIL.

V is TRBV2 and J is TRBJ1-6; no clear D. The CDR3 covers 13 residues. Germline CDR1 and CDR2: SNHLY and FYNNEI. V lost 7 bases and J lost 7, with 11 bases in between. The CDR3 sequence: CASKGDPNSPLHF. The DNA of the CDR3 is TGTGCCAGCAAGGGAGATCCGAATTCACCCCTCCACTTT.

The chain carries TRBV11-3 and TRBJ2-2; TRBD2 might be the D (5 bases). Germline V CDR1 and CDR2: SGHNT, YENEEA. The ends were cut back, 4 bases at V and 6 bases at J, with 12 bases in the middle. The CDR3 totals 14 residues. CDR3 bases: TGTGCCAGCAGCTGGACTCCCGCGGCCGGGGAGCTGTTTTTT. It specifies CASSWTPAAGELFF.

The rearrangement joins TRBV7-2 to TRBJ1-1, with D perhaps TRBD1 (6 bases). The V and J ends lost 5 bases and 3 bases respectively, with 13 bases between them. CDR3 length: 14 amino acids. Germline values: CDR1 SGHTA, CDR2 FQGNSA. As DNA, the CDR3 is TGTGCCAGCAGCCCCCGGACAGTACACACTGAAGCTTTCTTT. Protein sequence: CASSPRTVHTEAFF.

The chain couples TRBV7-2 to TRBJ1-3; 8 positions match TRBD1. From germline, CDR1 is SGHTA and CDR2 FQGNSA. The CDR3 contains 15 residues. Trimming took 6 bases from V and 2 from J; bases not matched to a gene: 6. The CDR3 nucleotides are TGTGCCAGCAGTCCCCAGGGGGCGGCTGGAAACACCATATATTTT. Protein product: CASSPQGAAGNTIYF.

This sequence joins TRBV27 and TRBJ1-2; 8 bases align to TRBD1. The CDR3 runs to 12 residues. Unmatched junction bases numbered 1, after V lost 4 bases and J lost 6 bases. The V gene's germline CDR1 is MNHEY and CDR2 SMNVEV (reference sequence). CDR3 sequence reads: CASSSGGNGYTF. The CDR3 DNA reads TGTGCCAGCAGTTCAGGGGGCAATGGCTACACCTTC.

The chain carries TRBV7-9 and TRBJ1-5; 10 bases agree with TRBD1. Unmatched junction bases numbered 4, after V lost 5 bases and J lost 3 bases. The V gene's germline CDR1 is SEHNR and CDR2 FQNEAQ (reference sequence). The CDR3 loop spans 15 amino acids. The chain's CDR3 is CASSPGTGDNQPQHF. The CDR3 nucleotides are TGTGCCAGCAGCCCCGGGACAGGGGACAATCAGCCCCAGCATTTT.

The rearrangement links TRBV21-1 to TRBJ1-2; TRBD1 is taken as the D call from the table, unchecked against the DNA. TRBV21-1 corresponds to a pseudogene. CDR3 length: 14 amino acids. Here the CDR3 reads CASSKKEGQDGYTF. Here the CDR3 DNA reads TGTGCCAGCAGCAAAAAAGAGGGACAGGATGGCTACACCTTC.

The chain carries TRBV18 and TRBJ2-7; no reliable D call. Trimming left V 1 base short and J 0 bases short, with 7 bases between. The CDR3 is made up of 14 amino acids. Germline V gene data show CDR1 as KGHSH and CDR2 as LQKENI. CDR3 in amino acids: CASSPRSGSYEQYV. The CDR3 nucleotides are TGTGCCAGCTCACCACGTTCGGGCTCCTACGAGCAGTACGTC.